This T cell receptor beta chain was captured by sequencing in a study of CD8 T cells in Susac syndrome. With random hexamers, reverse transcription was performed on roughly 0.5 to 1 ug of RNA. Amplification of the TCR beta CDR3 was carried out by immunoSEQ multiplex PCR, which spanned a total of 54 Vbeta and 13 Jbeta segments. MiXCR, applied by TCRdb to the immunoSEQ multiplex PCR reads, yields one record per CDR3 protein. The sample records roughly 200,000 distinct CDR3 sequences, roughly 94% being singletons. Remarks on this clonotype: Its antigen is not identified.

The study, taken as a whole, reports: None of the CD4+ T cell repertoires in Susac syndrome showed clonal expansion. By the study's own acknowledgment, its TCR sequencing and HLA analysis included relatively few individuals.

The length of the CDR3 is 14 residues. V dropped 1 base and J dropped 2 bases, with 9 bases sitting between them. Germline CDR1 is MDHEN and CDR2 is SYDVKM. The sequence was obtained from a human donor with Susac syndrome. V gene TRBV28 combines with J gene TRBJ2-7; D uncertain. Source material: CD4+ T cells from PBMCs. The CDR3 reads CASSLFQETYEQYF. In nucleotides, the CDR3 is TGTGCCAGCAGTTTATTTCAGGAGACCTACGAGCAGTACTTC.